This T cell receptor (beta chain) emerged from a study of cytotoxic CD8 clonotypes in ibrutinib-treated CLL. Across the whole study: Treatment had run for a median around eleven months, range 6 to 36, when response samples were taken. Study observations and caveats: Against age-matched healthy donors, baseline clonality ran higher and tracked circulating CD8+ T-cell counts. Clonality increased with ibrutinib response but returned toward baseline at progression.

On this clone itself: As yet, its antigen is unknown.

The length of the CDR3 is 15 residues. Unmatched junction bases numbered 5, after V lost 0 bases and J lost 5 bases. The V gene's germline CDR1 is SGDLS and CDR2 YYNGEE. This table comes from immunoSEQ multiplex PCR, and its TCRdb copy is limited to in-frame clones, with some not included. Of about 130,000 clones in the sample, about 80% were seen once. The V gene is TRBV9, the J gene TRBJ2-1; 7 positions match TRBD2. The receptor comes from a human donor with chronic lymphocytic leukemia. Material: PBMCs, obtained after 24 months of ibrutinib treatment. DNA for the CDR3: TGTGCCAGCAGCGTAGAAAGCGGGGACGACAATGAGCAGTTCTTC. It encodes CASSVESGDDNEQFF.